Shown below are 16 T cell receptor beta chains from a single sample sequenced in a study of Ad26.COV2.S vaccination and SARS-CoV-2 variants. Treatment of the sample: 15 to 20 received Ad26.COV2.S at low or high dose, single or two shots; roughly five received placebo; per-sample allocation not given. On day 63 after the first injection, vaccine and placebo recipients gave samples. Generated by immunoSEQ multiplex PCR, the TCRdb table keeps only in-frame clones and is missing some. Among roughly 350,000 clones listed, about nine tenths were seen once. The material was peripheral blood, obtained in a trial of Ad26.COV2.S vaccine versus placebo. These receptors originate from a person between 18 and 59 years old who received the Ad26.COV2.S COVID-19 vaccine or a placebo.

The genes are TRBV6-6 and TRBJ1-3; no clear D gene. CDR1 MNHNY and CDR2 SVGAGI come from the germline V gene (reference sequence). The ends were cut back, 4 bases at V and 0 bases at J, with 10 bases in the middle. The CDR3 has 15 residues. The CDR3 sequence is CASSSTANSGNTIYF. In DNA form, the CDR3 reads TGTGCCAGCAGTTCAACAGCCAACTCTGGAAACACCATATATTTT.

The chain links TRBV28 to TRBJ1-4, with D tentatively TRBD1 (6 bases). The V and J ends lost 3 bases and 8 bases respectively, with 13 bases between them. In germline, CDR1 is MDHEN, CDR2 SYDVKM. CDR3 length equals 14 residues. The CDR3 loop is CASSFVKGGEKLFF. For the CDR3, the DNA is TGTGCCAGCAGTTTTGTAAAGGGGGGGGAAAAACTGTTTTTT.

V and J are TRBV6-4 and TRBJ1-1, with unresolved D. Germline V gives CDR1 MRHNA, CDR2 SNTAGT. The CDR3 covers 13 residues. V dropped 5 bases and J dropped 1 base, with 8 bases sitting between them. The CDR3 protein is CASSSAPNTEAFF. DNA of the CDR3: TGTGCCAGCAGTTCAGCGCCGAACACTGAAGCTTTCTTT.

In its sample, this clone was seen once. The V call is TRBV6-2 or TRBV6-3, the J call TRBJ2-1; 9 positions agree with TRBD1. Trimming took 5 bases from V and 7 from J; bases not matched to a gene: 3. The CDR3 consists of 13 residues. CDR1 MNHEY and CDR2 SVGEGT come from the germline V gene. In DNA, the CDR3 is TGTGCCAGCAGTACACAGGGGGCGAATGAGCAGTTCTTC. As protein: CASSTQGANEQFF.

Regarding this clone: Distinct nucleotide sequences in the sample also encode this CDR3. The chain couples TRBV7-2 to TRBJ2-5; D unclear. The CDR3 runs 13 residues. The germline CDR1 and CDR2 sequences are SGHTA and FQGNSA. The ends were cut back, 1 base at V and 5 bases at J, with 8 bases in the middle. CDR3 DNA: TGTGCCAGCAGCTTAGGCGTTAGGGAGACCCAGTACTTC. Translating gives CASSLGVRETQYF.

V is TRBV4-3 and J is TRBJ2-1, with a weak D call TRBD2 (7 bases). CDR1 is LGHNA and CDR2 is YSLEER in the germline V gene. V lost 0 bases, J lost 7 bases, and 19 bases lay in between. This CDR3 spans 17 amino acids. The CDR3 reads CASSQDRGLAELNEQFF. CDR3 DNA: TGCGCCAGCAGCCAAGATCGGGGGCTAGCGGAACTAAATGAGCAGTTCTTC.

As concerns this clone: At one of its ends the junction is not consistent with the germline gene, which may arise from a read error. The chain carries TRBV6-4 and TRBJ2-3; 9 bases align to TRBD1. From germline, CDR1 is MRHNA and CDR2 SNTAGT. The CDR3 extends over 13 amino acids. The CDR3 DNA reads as TGTGCCAGCAGTGACACTACAGGGGGCCCCAGGGTTTTT. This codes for CASSDTTGGPRVF.

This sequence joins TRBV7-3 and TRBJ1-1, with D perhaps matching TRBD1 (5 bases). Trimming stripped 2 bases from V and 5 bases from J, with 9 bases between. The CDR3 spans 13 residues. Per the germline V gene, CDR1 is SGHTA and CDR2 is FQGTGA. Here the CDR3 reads CASSLEGRTEAFF. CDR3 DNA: TGTGCCAGCAGCTTAGAGGGGAGAACTGAAGCTTTCTTT.

CDR3 region: CASSIGGTPSTEAFF. The CDR3, as DNA: TGTGCCAGTAGTATAGGGGGTACTCCGTCCACTGAAGCTTTCTTT. The chain has TRBV19 and TRBJ1-1; no clear D gene. The germline V gene has CDR1 LNHDA and CDR2 SQIVND (reference sequence). V was trimmed by 1 base and J by 4 bases, leaving 13 bases between them. This CDR3 is built from 15 residues.

The CDR3: CASSYADIRDEQYF. For the CDR3, the DNA is TGTGCCAGCAGCTACGCGGACATAAGGGACGAGCAGTACTTC. The chain employs TRBV5-4 and TRBJ2-7; TRBD1 is a possible D gene (5 bases). The CDR3 has 14 residues. Trimming removed 3 bases from V and 5 bases from J, with 15 bases in between. Germline loops: CDR1 SGHNT, CDR2 YYREEE (reference sequence).

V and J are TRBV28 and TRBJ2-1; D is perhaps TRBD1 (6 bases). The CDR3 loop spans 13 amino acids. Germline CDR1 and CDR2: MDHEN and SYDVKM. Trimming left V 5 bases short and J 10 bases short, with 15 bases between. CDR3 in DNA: TGTGCCAGCAGTAGAACAACAGGGAGAGAGCAGTTCTTC. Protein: CASSRTTGREQFF.

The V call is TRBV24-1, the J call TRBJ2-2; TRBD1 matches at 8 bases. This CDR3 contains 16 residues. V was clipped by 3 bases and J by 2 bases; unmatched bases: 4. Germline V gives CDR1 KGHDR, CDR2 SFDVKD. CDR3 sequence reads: CATSDTGQGNTGELFF. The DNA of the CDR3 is TGTGCCACCAGTGATACAGGACAGGGCAACACCGGGGAGCTGTTTTTT.

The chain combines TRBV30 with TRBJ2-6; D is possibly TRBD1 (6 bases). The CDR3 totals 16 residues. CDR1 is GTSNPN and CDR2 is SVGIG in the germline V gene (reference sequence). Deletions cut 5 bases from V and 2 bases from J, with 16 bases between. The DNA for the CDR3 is TGTGCCTGGTACAGGGAAGCTTCGACTGGGGCCAACGTCCTGACTTTC. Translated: CAWYREASTGANVLTF.

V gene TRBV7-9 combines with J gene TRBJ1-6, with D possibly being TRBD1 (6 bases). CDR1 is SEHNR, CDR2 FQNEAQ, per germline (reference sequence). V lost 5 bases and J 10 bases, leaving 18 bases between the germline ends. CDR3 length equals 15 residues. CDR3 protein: CASSLNGGRGSPLHF. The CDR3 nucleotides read TGTGCCAGCAGCCTTAATGGGGGGCGAGGGTCACCCCTCCACTTT.

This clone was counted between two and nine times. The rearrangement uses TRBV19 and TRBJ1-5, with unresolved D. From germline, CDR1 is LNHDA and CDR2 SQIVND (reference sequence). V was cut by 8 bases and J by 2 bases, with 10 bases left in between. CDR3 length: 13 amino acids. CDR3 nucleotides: TGTGCCAGTGATGAAAAGGGCAATCAGCCCCAGCATTTT. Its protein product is CASDEKGNQPQHF.

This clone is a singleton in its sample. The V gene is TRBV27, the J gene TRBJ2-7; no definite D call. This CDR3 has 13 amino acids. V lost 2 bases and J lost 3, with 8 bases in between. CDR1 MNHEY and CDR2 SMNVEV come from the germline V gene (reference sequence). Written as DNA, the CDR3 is TGTGCCAGCAGTTTAGTAGTAGGCTACGAGCAGTACTTC. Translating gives CASSLVVGYEQYF.